A selection of T cell receptor beta chains follows, all from one sample in a study of vaccination and CD4 T cells after COVID-19. TCRdb processed the PCR reads anew with MiXCR; each CDR3 protein has one entry. Of 20,000 to 25,000 distinct CDR3 sequences listed, about 58% are singletons. Source: CD4+ T cells from blood, taken before SARS-CoV-2 vaccination. Every receptor here comes from a human donor who had recovered from COVID-19. The CDR3 runs from the conserved cysteine through the conserved F or W. The D gene is left open where the match is weak. Not all rows give a size; the values are once, few, many and, for expanded clones, a class.

>TRBV2|TRBD1|14|.|TRBJ2-7
TGTGCCAGCAGTGAGCCACTACAGGGGGAGGAGCAGTACTTC
CASSEPLQGEEQYF
>TRBV2|.|13|.|TRBJ2-7
TGTGCCAGCAGAAACAGGGCACTCGGCGAGCAGTACTTC
CASRNRALGEQYF
>TRBV7-2|.|15|.|TRBJ2-1
TGTGCCAGCATGCTTGACTGGCGGTCCTACAATGAGCAGTTCTTC
CASMLDWRSYNEQFF
>TRBV5-4|.|14|few|TRBJ2-5
TGTGCCAGCAGCTCCCGACTAGTCCAAGAGACCCAGTACTTC
CASSSRLVQETQYF
>TRBV12-3/TRBV12-4|.|15|.|TRBJ1-3
TGTGCCAGCAGTTTAGTGTCTGGGGCTGGAAACACCATATATTTT
CASSLVSGAGNTIYF
>TRBV10-3|TRBD2|15|.|TRBJ2-1
TGTGCCATCAGTGAGTTGACTAGCGGGACGAATGAGCAGTTCTTC
CAISELTSGTNEQFF
>TRBV28|.|12|.|TRBJ1-2
TGTGCCAGCAGTTTTCTGGGATATGGCTACACCTTC
CASSFLGYGYTF
>TRBV6-1|.|15|few|TRBJ1-6
TGTGCCAGCAGTGGAAACCGGGCCTATAATTCACCCCTCCACTTT
CASSGNRAYNSPLHF
>TRBV7-9|.|12|.|TRBJ2-1
TGTGCCAGCAGGACACTAGGGTATGAGCAGTTCTTC
CASRTLGYEQFF
>TRBV7-6|.|16|.|TRBJ1-6
TGTGCCGGCAGCTTAGCGAGGCGGGGCGGGTATTCACCCCTCCACTTT
CAGSLARRGGYSPLHF
>TRBV6-1|.|13|few|TRBJ2-5
TGTGCCAGCAGTGAAGGGAGGGCTCAGACCCAGTACTTC
CASSEGRAQTQYF
>TRBV2|.|13|.|TRBJ2-2
TGTGCCAGCAGCCGACAGAACACCGGGGAGCTGTTTTTT
CASSRQNTGELFF
>TRBV20-1|.|13|few|TRBJ1-6
TGCAGTGCTAGGGCAGTAGGTGGTTCACCCCTCCACTTT
CSARAVGGSPLHF
>TRBV7-2|TRBD2|18|.|TRBJ2-5
TGTGCCAGCAGCTTAGTCGCGCTAGCGGGAGGCGGGCAAGAGACCCAGTACTTC
CASSLVALAGGGQETQYF
>TRBV5-1|.|11|few|TRBJ2-5
TGCGCCAGCAGCCGTAGCGGGACCCAGTACTTC
CASSRSGTQYF
>TRBV5-8|.|13|once|TRBJ2-7
TGTGCCAGCAGCTTGGATCAGACCTACGAGCAGTACTTC
CASSLDQTYEQYF
>TRBV15|TRBD2|17|few|TRBJ2-2
TGTGCCACCAGCAGAGATCTTTATAGCGGGAGCACCGGGGAGCTGTTTTTT
CATSRDLYSGSTGELFF
>TRBV21-1|.|14|.|TRBJ1-2
TGTGCCAGCAGCAAAGTAGGGGGGCAGAACGGCTACACCTTC
CASSKVGGQNGYTF
>TRBV27|.|17|.|TRBJ1-1
TGTGCCAGCAGTACCGGGATGGCGGGAGGCCGAAACACTGAAGCTTTCTTT
CASSTGMAGGRNTEAFF
>TRBV7-6|.|14|.|TRBJ2-2
TGTGCCAGCAGTTCTGAGGGCTACACCGGGGAGCTGTTTTTT
CASSSEGYTGELFF
>TRBV12-3/TRBV12-4|TRBD1|16|.|TRBJ2-5
TGTGCCAGCAGCTATACAGGGACAGGGAAAGAAGAGACCCAGTACTTC
CASSYTGTGKEETQYF
>TRBV28|.|14|.|TRBJ1-6
TGTGCCAGCAAAGACACCCCTCGGGGCTCACCCCTCCACTTT
CASKDTPRGSPLHF
>TRBV20-1|.|12|.|TRBJ2-2
TGCAGTGCCGAATCGGACACCGGGGAGCTGTTTTTT
CSAESDTGELFF
>TRBV20-1|TRBD2|14|once|TRBJ2-2
TGCAGTGCTCCCGGGACTAGCGGCACCGGGGAGCTGTTTTTT
CSAPGTSGTGELFF
>TRBV5-1|.|14|.|TRBJ2-5
TGCGCCAGCAGCTTGGAGTCTAGCAAGGAGACCCAGTACTTC
CASSLESSKETQYF
>TRBV15|TRBD1|15|few|TRBJ1-5
TGTGCCACCAGCAGACCGACAGGGGCAAATCAGCCCCAGCATTTT
CATSRPTGANQPQHF
>TRBV24-1|TRBD1|14|.|TRBJ1-2
TGTGCCACCAGGCCGACAGGGGGCCAGGGTGGCTACACCTTC
CATRPTGGQGGYTF
>TRBV12-3/TRBV12-4|.|14|.|TRBJ2-1
TGTGCCAGCAGTCTGGGGTCGGGCGGGGATGAGCAGTTCTTC
CASSLGSGGDEQFF
>TRBV18|.|14|.|TRBJ2-7
TGTGCCAGCTCACCGGGCCGAGAAACCTACGAGCAGTACTTC
CASSPGRETYEQYF
>TRBV6-5|.|14|.|TRBJ2-3
TGTGCCAGCAGTTACAGGGGTCGCACAGATACGCAGTATTTT
CASSYRGRTDTQYF
>TRBV10-3|.|13|.|TRBJ2-7
TGTGCCATCGCGGGGACGGATGGCGACGAGCAGTACTTC
CAIAGTDGDEQYF
>TRBV30|.|13|.|TRBJ1-1
TGTGCCTGGACCCCGGATGGCAACACTGAAGCTTTCTTT
CAWTPDGNTEAFF
>TRBV27|.|15|.|TRBJ2-7
TGTGCCAGCAGTCCCAGAGGGGCGAAGACCTACGAGCAGTACTTC
CASSPRGAKTYEQYF
>TRBV19|.|15|.|TRBJ1-1
TGTGCCAGTAGTATCCCTGGACGGGGGGCTGGTGAAGCTTTCTTT
CASSIPGRGAGEAFF
>TRBV19|.|14|few|TRBJ1-5
TGTGCCAGTAGTCTCTGGGTTGTGGGACAGCCCCAGCATTTT
CASSLWVVGQPQHF
>TRBV2|.|15|.|TRBJ2-3
TGTGCCAGCAGTGAACTCCTGGGGGGCACAGATACGCAGTATTTT
CASSELLGGTDTQYF
>TRBV27|TRBD2|14|.|TRBJ2-1
TGTGCCAGCAGTCCCCTACTAGCGTACAATGAGCAGTTCTTC
CASSPLLAYNEQFF
>TRBV2|TRBD2|16|once|TRBJ2-7
TGTGCCAGCAGGGCCGGACTAGCGGGAGGTCGCGACGAGCAGTACTTC
CASRAGLAGGRDEQYF
>TRBV20-1|.|11|.|TRBJ2-7
TGCAGTGCTACTCCCCATGACGAGCAGTACTTC
CSATPHDEQYF
>TRBV7-8|.|11|.|TRBJ2-5
TGTGCCAGCAGCTTAGGGGCCCCCCAGTACTTC
CASSLGAPQYF
>TRBV19|TRBD2|16|.|TRBJ2-5
TGTGCCAGTAGTGAACTAGCGGGGAGAGGAGGTAAGACCCAGTACTTC
CASSELAGRGGKTQYF
>TRBV12-3/TRBV12-4|.|13|few|TRBJ1-1
TGTGCCAGCAGTCAACGGGAGGACACTGAAGCTTTCTTT
CASSQREDTEAFF
>TRBV6-1|TRBD2|14|.|TRBJ2-3
TGTGCCAGCAAACGAGCGGGAGACTCAGATACGCAGTATTTT
CASKRAGDSDTQYF
>TRBV19|.|15|.|TRBJ2-3
TGTGCCAGTAGTATAGGGACAGTTCGCACAGATACGCAGTATTTT
CASSIGTVRTDTQYF
>TRBV7-9|.|11|few|TRBJ1-1
TGTGCCAGCAGCTTAGACGATACGGCTTTCTTT
CASSLDDTAFF
>TRBV28|.|17|few|TRBJ1-5
TGTGCCAGCAGTGGGGTCAGGGCATACTATAGCAATCAGCCCCAGCATTTT
CASSGVRAYYSNQPQHF
>TRBV7-2|.|14|.|TRBJ2-6
TGTGCCAGCAGCTTCGACGCTGGGGCCAACGTCCTGACTTTC
CASSFDAGANVLTF
>TRBV20-1|TRBD1|13|few|TRBJ2-7
TGCAGTGCGGGGACAGGCTTCTCCTACGAGCAGTACTTC
CSAGTGFSYEQYF
>TRBV20-1|.|15|.|TRBJ2-3
TGCAGTTTTCGCCGGGACACTTCTAGCACAGATACGCAGTATTTT
CSFRRDTSSTDTQYF
>TRBV6-1|.|14|.|TRBJ1-2
TGTGCCAGCAGCGCGGGGGGGGGTTATAGTGGCTACACCTTC
CASSAGGGYSGYTF
>TRBV7-8|.|15|.|TRBJ1-1
TGTGCCAGCAGCTTATACGGTACGGCAGGGTTGGCAGCTTTCTTT
CASSLYGTAGLAAFF
>TRBV20-1|.|15|.|TRBJ1-1
TGCAGTGCTAGGCGAGACCTTAATCTTGGGACTGAAGCTTTCTTT
CSARRDLNLGTEAFF
>TRBV6-5|.|13|.|TRBJ1-2
TGTGCCAGCAGTTACGCAGGGCCGGGGGGCTACACCTTC
CASSYAGPGGYTF
>TRBV6-1|.|14|few|TRBJ2-7
TGTGCCAGCAGTGAAATGTACAGCTCCTACGAGCAGTACTTC
CASSEMYSSYEQYF
>TRBV28|.|18|.|TRBJ1-2
TGTGCCAGCAGTTTATTAAGTTGGAGAGACAGCAATAACTATGGCTACACCTTC
CASSLLSWRDSNNYGYTF
>TRBV6-4|.|16|.|TRBJ2-2
TGTGCCAGCAGAGCCGTGGCGGGGCATAACACCGGGGAGCTGTTTTTT
CASRAVAGHNTGELFF